Presented here are 14 T cell receptor beta chains from one specimen sequenced in a study of CD8+CD57+ T cells in acquired aplastic anemia. CD8+CD57+ cell expansion had been shown by flow cytometry in patients chosen for sequencing. The study profiled TCR beta VDJ and CDR3 using genomic DNA as template. Each CDR3 protein gets one entry after TCRdb re-called the reads with MiXCR. This table has about 160,000 distinct CDR3 sequences, around half appearing once. Sequencing was done on a sample of sorted CD4+, CD8+, or CD8+CD57+ T cells (not recorded which) from PBMCs. The receptors shown here come from a human donor with aplastic anemia.

The chain employs TRBV24-1 and TRBJ1-1, with a weak D call TRBD1 (6 bases). This CDR3 contains 12 residues. Germline CDR1 is KGHDR and CDR2 is SFDVKD. V was trimmed by 6 bases and J by 3 bases, leaving 7 bases between them. The CDR3 here is CATSPGDTEAFF. CDR3 DNA: TGTGCCACCAGTCCAGGGGACACTGAAGCTTTCTTT.

The V gene is TRBV19, the J gene TRBJ2-3, with D perhaps matching TRBD2 (7 bases). With 2 bases removed from V and 0 bases from J, the gap between germline ends came to 15 bases. This CDR3 is built from 17 residues. CDR1 is LNHDA, CDR2 SQIVND, per germline (reference sequence). CDR3 sequence: CASSIIGGGTSTDTQYF. The CDR3 nucleotides read TGTGCCAGTAGTATAATAGGGGGGGGTACTAGCACAGATACGCAGTATTTT.

The chain uses TRBV7-8 and TRBJ2-5; 13 bases line up with TRBD2. This CDR3 is 15 amino acids long. V lost 1 base and J lost 5; bases outside the gene matches: 1. Germline loops: CDR1 SGHVS, CDR2 FQNEAQ. Here the CDR3 reads CASSLGTSGSETQYF. CDR3 DNA sequence: TGTGCCAGCAGCTTAGGGACTAGCGGGAGCGAGACCCAGTACTTC.

The chain is built from TRBV25-1 and TRBJ2-5, with D possibly TRBD2 on 7 matching bases. This CDR3 region has 13 residues. Germline values: CDR1 MGHDK, CDR2 SYGVNS. V was trimmed by 6 bases and J by 7 bases, leaving 15 bases between them. CDR3 region: CASREVRGGTQYF. In DNA, the CDR3 is TGTGCCAGCAGGGAGGTTAGGGGGGGGACCCAGTACTTC.

The chain employs TRBV20-1 and TRBJ1-5; 7 bases fit TRBD1. This CDR3 has 13 amino acids. The J segment lost 6 bases and the V segment lost 5 bases, leaving 7 bases of the junction unmatched. CDR1 DFQATT and CDR2 SNEGSKA come from the germline V gene (reference sequence). CDR3 amino acids: CSALKGAGQPQHF. CDR3 sequence (DNA): TGCAGTGCTCTCAAGGGGGCAGGTCAGCCCCAGCATTTT.

The CDR3 DNA reads TGTGCCGAACATGGCGCAGGGGGATTTGAAGCTTTCTTT. Amino acid sequence: CAEHGAGGFEAFF. This rearrangement joins TRBV2 to TRBJ1-1, with 7 positions matching TRBD1. Germline CDR1 SNHLY, CDR2 FYNNEI. V shed 11 bases and J 7 bases; nucleotides not matched to a gene: 13. The CDR3 spans 13 residues.

This clonotype was counted only a few times. The gene calls are TRBV10-3 and TRBJ1-4; TRBD1 matches 8 bases. Germline CDR1 ENHRY, CDR2 SYGVKD. The CDR3 sequence is 14 residues long. Trimming at V came to 2 bases and at J to 8 bases, leaving 4 bases not matched to a gene. CDR3 DNA sequence: TGTGCCATCAGTGAGCTCGCAGGGGGCGAAAAACTGTTTTTT. As protein: CAISELAGGEKLFF.

V is TRBV20-1 and J is TRBJ2-7; D is unclear. The germline gives CDR1 DFQATT, CDR2 SNEGSKA (reference sequence). The CDR3 loop spans 14 amino acids. Trimming removed 6 bases from V and 0 bases from J, with 15 bases in between. CDR3 nucleotides: TGCAGTGCACGATCTAGGGTTCGCTCCTACGAGCAGTACTTC. Encoded protein: CSARSRVRSYEQYF.

The V call is TRBV28, the J call TRBJ2-3; 10 bases agree with TRBD2. J lost 4 bases, V lost 2 bases, and 6 bases had no gene match. Germline lookup yields CDR1 MDHEN and CDR2 SYDVKM. This CDR3 comprises 16 residues. DNA for the CDR3: TGTGCCAGCAGTTTAGCTAGCGGGAGTTTTGCAGATACGCAGTATTTT. It is translated as CASSLASGSFADTQYF.

Many counts were recorded for this clonotype. The chain uses TRBV12-3 or TRBV12-4 and TRBJ1-3; D ambiguous. Trimming pared 5 bases from V and 0 bases from J, leaving 11 bases between. This CDR3 spans 15 amino acids. CDR3 sequence (DNA): TGTGCCAGCAGTGACCGAGGAGCCTCTGGAAACACCATATATTTT. As protein: CASSDRGASGNTIYF.

Concerning this clonotype: A single base separates this from a much larger clone, so it may be a read error. The rearrangement joins TRBV5-4 to TRBJ2-5; D is unresolved. CDR1 SGHNT and CDR2 YYREEE come from the germline V gene (reference sequence). CDR3 length: 15 amino acids. CDR3 nucleotides: TGTGCCAGCAGCTTTTTCGGCGTGTACCAAGAGGCCCAGTACTTC. Its protein product is CASSFFGVYQEAQYF.

This chain links TRBV7-2 with TRBJ2-7; 7 bases line up with TRBD1. CDR3 length: 13 residues. The V and J ends lost 6 bases and 4 bases, in that order; junction bases with no gene match: 6. Germline V gives CDR1 SGHTA, CDR2 FQGNSA. The CDR3 DNA reads TGTGCCAGCAGTTACGGGACAGATTACGAGCAGTACTTC. This sequence encodes CASSYGTDYEQYF.

This clonotype was observed a handful of times. The rearrangement joins TRBV10-3 to TRBJ1-5, with 7 nucleotides matching TRBD1. The CDR3 is 14 residues long. Looked up from germline, CDR1 is ENHRY and CDR2 is SYGVKD. V shed 7 bases and J 7 bases; nucleotides not matched to a gene: 10. The CDR3 region has the DNA TGTGCCATCACCACAGGGGAGGGAGGGCAGCCCCAGCATTTT. Translation gives CAITTGEGGQPQHF.

This chain uses TRBV10-3 with TRBJ2-1; a weak D match, TRBD1 (5 bases). This CDR3 is built from 15 residues. V gave up 3 bases and J gave up 5 bases, with 14 bases separating them. Germline CDR1 is ENHRY and CDR2 is SYGVKD. The CDR3: CAISESGRANNEQFF. The CDR3 DNA reads as TGTGCCATCAGTGAATCCGGCAGGGCGAACAATGAGCAGTTCTTC.